This TCR beta chain was found in a study of beta chain features in type 1 diabetes. Overall study results and limits: When VDJ junctions were examined, type 1 diabetes patients showed fewer insertions and more deletions. Patients with Type 1 diabetes showed moderately but significantly shorter TCRB CDR3s in all four CD4+ subsets.

Every isolated RNA sample was fully reverse transcribed, so sequencing captured expressed TCRB transcripts. Only in-frame clones appear in the TCRdb table, and some are missing; sequencing was by immunoSEQ multiplex PCR. Of hundreds of thousands of clones listed, 11% to 15% were seen once; the top ten hold just under 0.04%. This clone was picked up a small number of times. Its antigen remains unidentified. This CDR3 is 13 amino acids long. Germline V gives CDR1 GTSNPN, CDR2 SVGIG (reference sequence). Trimming removed 4 bases from V and 3 bases from J, with 11 bases in between. The receptor was isolated from a man aged 18 to 35 with type 1 diabetes. The chain joins TRBV30 to TRBJ2-3; tentatively, D is TRBD1 (5 bases). The specimen was naive CD4+ T cells from blood. The CDR3: CAWTQGRTDTQYF. The CDR3 DNA reads as TGTGCCTGGACGCAGGGCCGTACAGATACGCAGTATTTT.